This T cell receptor (beta chain) was found in a study of radiotherapy plus CTLA-4 blockade in lung cancer. General study findings and limits: The authors reported that early blood T cell clone dynamics, with interferon-beta, best predicted response.

People whose metastatic non-small-cell lung cancer was chemo-refractory got focal radiation along with CTLA-4 blockade by ipilimumab. The CDR3 loop spans 14 amino acids. V lost 2 bases to trimming and J lost 5 bases, with 12 bases between them. From germline, CDR1 is MDHEN and CDR2 SYDVKM. A single count supports this clone. The antigen remains undetermined. Sequencing was performed with immunoSEQ multiplex PCR; in TCRdb, only in-frame clones are kept and a portion is missing. The table includes more than 50,000 clones, 60% to 80% detected once. The specimen comprised peripheral blood, sampled from a patient treated with radiotherapy plus ipilimumab. The source is a human donor with non-small cell lung cancer who had a complete response to radiotherapy plus ipilimumab. This chain uses TRBV28 with TRBJ2-5, with D unresolved. DNA for the CDR3: TGTGCCAGCAGTTTAGATCCTAGTCTGGAGACCCAGTACTTC. Its translation is CASSLDPSLETQYF. Looking up the rest from reference TRBV28 and TRBJ2-5 gives the full variable domain: DVKVTQSSRYLVKRTGEKVFLECVQDMDHENMFWYRQDPGLGLRLIYFSYDVKMKEKGDIPEGYSVSREKKERFSLILESASTNQTSMYLCASSLDPSLETQYFGPGTRLLVL.